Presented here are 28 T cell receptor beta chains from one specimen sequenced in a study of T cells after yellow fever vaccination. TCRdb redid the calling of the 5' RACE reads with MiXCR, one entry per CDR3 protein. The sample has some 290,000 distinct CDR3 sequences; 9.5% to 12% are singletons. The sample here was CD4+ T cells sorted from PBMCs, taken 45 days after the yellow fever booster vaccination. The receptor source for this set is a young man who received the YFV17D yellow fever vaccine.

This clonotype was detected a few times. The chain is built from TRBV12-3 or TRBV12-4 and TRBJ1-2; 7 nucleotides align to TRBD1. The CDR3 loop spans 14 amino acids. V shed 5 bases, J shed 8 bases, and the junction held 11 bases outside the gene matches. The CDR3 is CASSDLSGGIGYTF. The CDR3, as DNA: TGTGCCAGCAGTGACCTCTCAGGGGGGATCGGCTACACCTTC.

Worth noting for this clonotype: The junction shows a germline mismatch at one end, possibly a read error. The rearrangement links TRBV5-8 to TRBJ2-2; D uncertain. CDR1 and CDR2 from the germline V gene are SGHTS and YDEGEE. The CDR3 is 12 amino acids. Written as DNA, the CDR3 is TGTGCCAGCAGTTTGGACGGCGGGGAGCTGTTTTTT. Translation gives CASSLDGGELFF.

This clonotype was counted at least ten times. CDR3 sequence (DNA): TGTGCCAGCAGCCAAGCCTTGAACACTGAAGCTTTCTTT. This codes for CASSQALNTEAFF. The gene calls are TRBV3-1 and TRBJ1-1; the D is unclear. Germline CDR1 reads LGHDT; CDR2 reads YNNKEL (reference sequence). Trimming removed 1 base from V and 0 bases from J, with 3 bases in between. The CDR3 totals 13 residues.

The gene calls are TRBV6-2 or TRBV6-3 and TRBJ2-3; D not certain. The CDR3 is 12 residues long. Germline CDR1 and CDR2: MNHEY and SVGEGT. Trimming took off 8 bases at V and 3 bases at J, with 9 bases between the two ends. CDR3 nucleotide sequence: TGTGCCAGCCAATACAGAACAGATACGCAGTATTTT. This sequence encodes CASQYRTDTQYF.

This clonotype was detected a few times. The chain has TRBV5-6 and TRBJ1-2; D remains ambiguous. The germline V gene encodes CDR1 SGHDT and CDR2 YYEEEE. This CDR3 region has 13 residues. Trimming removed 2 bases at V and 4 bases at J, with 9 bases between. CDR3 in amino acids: CASSLNGPYGYTF. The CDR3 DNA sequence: TGTGCCAGCAGCTTAAACGGCCCCTATGGCTACACCTTC.

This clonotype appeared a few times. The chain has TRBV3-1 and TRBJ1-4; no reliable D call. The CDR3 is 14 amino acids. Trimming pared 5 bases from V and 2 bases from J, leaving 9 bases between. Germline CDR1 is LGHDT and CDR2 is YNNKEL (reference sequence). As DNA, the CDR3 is TGTGCCAGCAGCGCCCCTGGGACTAATGAAAAACTGTTTTTT. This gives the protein CASSAPGTNEKLFF.

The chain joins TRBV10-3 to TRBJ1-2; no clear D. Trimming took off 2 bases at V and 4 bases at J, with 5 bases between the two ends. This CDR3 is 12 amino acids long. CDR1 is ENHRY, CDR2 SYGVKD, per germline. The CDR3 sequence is CAISEGFYGYTF. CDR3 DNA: TGTGCCATCAGTGAGGGATTCTATGGCTACACCTTC.

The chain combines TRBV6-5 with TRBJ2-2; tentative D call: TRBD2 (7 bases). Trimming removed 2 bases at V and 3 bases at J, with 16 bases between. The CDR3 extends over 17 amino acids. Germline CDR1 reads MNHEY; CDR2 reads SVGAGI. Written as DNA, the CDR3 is TGTGCCAGCAGTTACCCCCAAGGGGGGGGGTACACCGGGGAGCTGTTTTTT. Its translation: CASSYPQGGGYTGELFF.

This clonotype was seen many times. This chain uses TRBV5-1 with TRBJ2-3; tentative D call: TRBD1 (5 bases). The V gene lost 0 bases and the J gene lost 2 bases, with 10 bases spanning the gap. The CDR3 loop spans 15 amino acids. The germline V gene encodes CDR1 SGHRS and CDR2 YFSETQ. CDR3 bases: TGCGCCAGCAGCTTGGGACAGCTCAACACAGATACGCAGTATTTT. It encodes CASSLGQLNTDTQYF.

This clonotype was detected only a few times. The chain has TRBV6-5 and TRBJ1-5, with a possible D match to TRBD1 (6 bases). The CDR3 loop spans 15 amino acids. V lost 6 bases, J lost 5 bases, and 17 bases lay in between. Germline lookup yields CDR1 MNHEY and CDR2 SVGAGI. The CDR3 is CASSLGGPQDQPQHF. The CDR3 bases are TGTGCCAGCAGCCTCGGGGGCCCCCAGGATCAGCCCCAGCATTTT.

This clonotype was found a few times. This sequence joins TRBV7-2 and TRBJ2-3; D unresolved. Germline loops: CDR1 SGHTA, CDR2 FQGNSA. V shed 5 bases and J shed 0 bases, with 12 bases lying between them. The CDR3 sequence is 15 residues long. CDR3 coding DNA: TGTGCCAGCAGCCGCAGAGTTTCTAGCACAGATACGCAGTATTTT. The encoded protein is CASSRRVSSTDTQYF.

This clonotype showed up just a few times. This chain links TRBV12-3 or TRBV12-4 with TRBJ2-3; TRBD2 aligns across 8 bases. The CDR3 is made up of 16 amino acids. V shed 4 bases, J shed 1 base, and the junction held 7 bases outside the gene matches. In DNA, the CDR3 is TGTGCCAGCAGTTCCCTCGGAGCGGGGGGCACAGATACGCAGTATTTT. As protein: CASSSLGAGGTDTQYF.

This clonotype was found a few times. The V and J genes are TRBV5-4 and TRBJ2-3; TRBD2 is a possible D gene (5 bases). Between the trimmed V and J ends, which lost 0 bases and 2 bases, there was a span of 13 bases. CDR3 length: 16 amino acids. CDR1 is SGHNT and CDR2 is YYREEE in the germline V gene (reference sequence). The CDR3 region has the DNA TGTGCCAGCAGCTTGGCCAGCGGAACATACACAGATACGCAGTATTTT. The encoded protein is CASSLASGTYTDTQYF.

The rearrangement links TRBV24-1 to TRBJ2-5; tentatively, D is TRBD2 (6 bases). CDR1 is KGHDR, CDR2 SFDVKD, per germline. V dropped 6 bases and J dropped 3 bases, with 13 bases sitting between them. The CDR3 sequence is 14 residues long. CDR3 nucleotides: TGTGCCACCAGTCGAGCGGGCACCGAAGAGACCCAGTACTTC. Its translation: CATSRAGTEETQYF.

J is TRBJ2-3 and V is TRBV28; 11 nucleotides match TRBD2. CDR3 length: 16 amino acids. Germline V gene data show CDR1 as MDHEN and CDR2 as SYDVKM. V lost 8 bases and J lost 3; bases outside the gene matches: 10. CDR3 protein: CASGLRLAGPTDTQYF. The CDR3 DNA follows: TGTGCCAGCGGACTCAGACTAGCGGGGCCTACAGATACGCAGTATTTT.

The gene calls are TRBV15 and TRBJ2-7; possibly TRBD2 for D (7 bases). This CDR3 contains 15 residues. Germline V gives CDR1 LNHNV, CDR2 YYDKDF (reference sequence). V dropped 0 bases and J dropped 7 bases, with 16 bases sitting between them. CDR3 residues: CATSRDGGTPREQYF. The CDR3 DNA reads TGTGCCACCAGCAGAGACGGGGGGACACCTCGTGAGCAGTACTTC. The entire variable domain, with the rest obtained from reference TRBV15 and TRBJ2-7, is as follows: DAMVIQNPRYQVTQFGKPVTLSCSQTLNHNVMYWYQQKSSQAPKLLFHYYDKDFNNEADTPDNFQSRRPNTSFCFLDIRSPGLGDTAMYLCATSRDGGTPREQYFGPGTRLTVT.

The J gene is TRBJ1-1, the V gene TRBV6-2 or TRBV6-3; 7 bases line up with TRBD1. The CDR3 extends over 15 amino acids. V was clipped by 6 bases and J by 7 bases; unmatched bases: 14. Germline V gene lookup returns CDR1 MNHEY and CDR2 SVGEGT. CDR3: CASSPHRGSRGEAFF. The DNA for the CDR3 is TGTGCCAGCAGCCCTCACAGGGGATCGAGGGGTGAAGCTTTCTTT.

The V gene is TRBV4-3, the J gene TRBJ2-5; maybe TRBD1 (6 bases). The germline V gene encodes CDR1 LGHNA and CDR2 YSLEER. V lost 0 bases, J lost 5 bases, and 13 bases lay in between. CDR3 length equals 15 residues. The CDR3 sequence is CASSQDGWGRETQYF. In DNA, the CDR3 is TGCGCCAGCAGCCAAGATGGGTGGGGGCGGGAGACCCAGTACTTC.

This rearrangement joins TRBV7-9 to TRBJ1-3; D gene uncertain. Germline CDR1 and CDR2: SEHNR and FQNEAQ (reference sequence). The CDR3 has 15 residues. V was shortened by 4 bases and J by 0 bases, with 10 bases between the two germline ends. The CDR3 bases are TGTGCCAGCAGCTCACCGCGGGGCTCTGGAAACACCATATATTTT. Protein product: CASSSPRGSGNTIYF. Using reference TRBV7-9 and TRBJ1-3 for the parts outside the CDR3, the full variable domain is DTGVSQNPRHKITKRGQNVTFRCDPISEHNRLYWYRQTLGQGPEFLTYFQNEAQLEKSRLLSDRFSAERPKGSFSTLEIQRTEQGDSAMYLCASSSPRGSGNTIYFGEGSWLTVV.

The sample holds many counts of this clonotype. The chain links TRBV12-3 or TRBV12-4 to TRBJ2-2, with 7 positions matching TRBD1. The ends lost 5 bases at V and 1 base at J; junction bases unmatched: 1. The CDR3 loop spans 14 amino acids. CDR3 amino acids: CASSRTGNTGELFF. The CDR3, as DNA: TGTGCCAGCAGTCGGACAGGGAACACCGGGGAGCTGTTTTTT.

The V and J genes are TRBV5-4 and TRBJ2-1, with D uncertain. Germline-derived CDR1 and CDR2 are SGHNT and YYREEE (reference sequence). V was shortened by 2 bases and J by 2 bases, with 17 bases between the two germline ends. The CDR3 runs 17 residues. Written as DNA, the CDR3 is TGTGCCAGCAGCTTTCTGGCCCACACTACAACCTACAATGAGCAGTTCTTC. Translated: CASSFLAHTTTYNEQFF.

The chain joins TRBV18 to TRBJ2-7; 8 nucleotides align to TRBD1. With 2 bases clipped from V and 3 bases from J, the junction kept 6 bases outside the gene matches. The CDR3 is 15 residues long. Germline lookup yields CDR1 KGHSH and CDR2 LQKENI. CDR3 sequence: CASSPTGQGFYEQYF. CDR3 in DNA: TGTGCCAGCTCACCAACAGGACAGGGATTCTACGAGCAGTACTTC.

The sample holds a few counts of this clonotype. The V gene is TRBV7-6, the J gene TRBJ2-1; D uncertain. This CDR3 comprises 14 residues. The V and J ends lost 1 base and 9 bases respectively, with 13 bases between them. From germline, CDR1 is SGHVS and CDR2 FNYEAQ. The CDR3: CASSLEAARPEQFF. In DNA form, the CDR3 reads TGTGCCAGCAGCTTAGAAGCAGCGCGGCCTGAGCAGTTCTTC.

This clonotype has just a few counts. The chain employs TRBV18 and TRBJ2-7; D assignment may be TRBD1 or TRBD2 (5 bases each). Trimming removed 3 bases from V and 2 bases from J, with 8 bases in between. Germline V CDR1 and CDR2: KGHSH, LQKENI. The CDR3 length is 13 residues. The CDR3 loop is CASSPMGAYEQYV. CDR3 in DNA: TGTGCCAGCTCACCGATGGGGGCCTACGAGCAGTACGTC.

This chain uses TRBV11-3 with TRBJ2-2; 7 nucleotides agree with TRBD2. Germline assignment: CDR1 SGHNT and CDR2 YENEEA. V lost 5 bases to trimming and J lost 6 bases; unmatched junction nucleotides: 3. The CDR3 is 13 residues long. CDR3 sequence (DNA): TGTGCCAGCAGCGATGGGGGGGCCGGGGAGCTGTTTTTT. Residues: CASSDGGAGELFF.

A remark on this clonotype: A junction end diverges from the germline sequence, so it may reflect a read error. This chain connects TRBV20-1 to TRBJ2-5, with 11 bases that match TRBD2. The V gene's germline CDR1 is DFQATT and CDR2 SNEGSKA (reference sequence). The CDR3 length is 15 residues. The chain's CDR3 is CSAPDSGGARETQHF. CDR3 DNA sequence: TGCAGTGCTCCCGATAGCGGGGGGGCAAGGGAGACCCAGCACTTC.

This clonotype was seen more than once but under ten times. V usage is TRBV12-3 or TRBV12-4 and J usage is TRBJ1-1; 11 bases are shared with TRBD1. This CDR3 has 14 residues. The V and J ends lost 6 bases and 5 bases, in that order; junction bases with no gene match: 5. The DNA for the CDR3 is TGTGCCAGCAGACGGGGACAGGGGGTTACTGAAGCTTTCTTT. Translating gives CASRRGQGVTEAFF.

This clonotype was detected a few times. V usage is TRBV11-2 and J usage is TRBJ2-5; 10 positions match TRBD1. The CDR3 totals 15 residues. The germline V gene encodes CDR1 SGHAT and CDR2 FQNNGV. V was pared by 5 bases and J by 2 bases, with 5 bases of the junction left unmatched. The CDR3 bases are TGTGCCAGCAGCCGATGGACAGGGGGGCAAGAGACCCAGTACTTC. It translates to CASSRWTGGQETQYF.